The 3 T cell receptor beta chains below come from one sample, sequenced in a study of blood T cell repertoires in COVID-19. Assay used: immunoSEQ multiplex PCR; TCRdb lists only in-frame clones, some missing. The repertoire has some 430,000 clones, 90% of them found once; the top ten carry under 0.7%. Source material: PBMCs or T cells enriched from blood (not recorded which). The receptors come from a man between 18 and 29 years old who had recovered from COVID-19.

This rearrangement joins TRBV7-2 to TRBJ2-1; D is perhaps TRBD2 (5 bases). The CDR3 has 15 residues. Germline values: CDR1 SGHTA, CDR2 FQGNSA. V lost 1 base, J lost 3 bases, and 10 bases lay in between. CDR3 residues: CASSLVAGVYNEQFF. CDR3 DNA sequence: TGTGCCAGCAGCTTAGTTGCCGGGGTCTACAATGAGCAGTTCTTC.

This rearrangement joins TRBV27 to TRBJ2-5; D unclear. Germline CDR1 MNHEY, CDR2 SMNVEV (reference sequence). The V and J ends lost 4 bases and 4 bases respectively, with 13 bases between them. The CDR3 extends over 14 amino acids. Written as DNA, the CDR3 is TGTGCCAGCAGTTCGATCGGTGGTGGAGAGACCCAGTACTTC. Translating gives CASSSIGGGETQYF.

The chain is built from TRBV28 and TRBJ1-4, with a tentative D call TRBD1 (6 bases). V shed 2 bases and J shed 8 bases, with 24 bases lying between them. The V gene's germline CDR1 is MDHEN and CDR2 SYDVKM. The CDR3 consists of 18 residues. The CDR3 DNA reads as TGTGCCAGCAGTTTAACGCCCCCCGTAGCAGGGGTGGGGGAAAAACTGTTTTTT. It is translated as CASSLTPPVAGVGEKLFF.